This TCR beta chain derives from a study of T-cell reconstitution after alpha-beta-depleted transplantation in children. This clonotype showed up just a few times. Antigen: not known. TCRbeta library construction was performed incorporating unique molecular identifiers. TCRdb called the PCR reads again in MiXCR, with one record for every CDR3 protein. The repertoire has about 980,000 distinct CDR3 sequences, 25% to 35% of them found once; the top ten carry about 28%. This CDR3 contains 17 residues. V lost 3 bases, J lost 1 base, and 20 bases lay in between. Per the germline V gene, CDR1 is DFQATT and CDR2 is SNEGSKA (reference sequence). General observations from the study: After one year, T-cell counts and TCRbeta diversity mostly came from new T cells. Several hundred rapidly expanded clones from non-depleted graft cells reportedly supplied alpha-beta T cells about two months post-transplant. Some patients owed their high day-60 TCRbeta diversity to surviving recipient T cells and thymic progenitors.

This material consisted of PBMCs, mostly from graft donor cells, taken 360 days after TCRalphabeta/CD19-depleted stem cell transplant. The chain is built from TRBV20-1 and TRBJ2-3; D is possibly TRBD1 (6 bases). This TCR was recovered from a boy in the first two years of life who had a stem cell transplant for SCID, so the T cells may come from the graft donor. The CDR3 here is CSASVFGTSARTDTQYF. As DNA, the CDR3 is TGCAGTGCTAGCGTATTCGGGACATCGGCCCGCACAGATACGCAGTATTTT.